This TCR beta chain was sequenced during a study of T cell clonality in common variable immunodeficiency. General study findings and limits: In common variable immunodeficiency, TCR beta chains reportedly carried fewer deletions and N-nucleotide insertions.

CDR3 size: 18 residues. V lost 3 bases and J lost 2; bases outside the gene matches: 7. Germline V gene data show CDR1 as MNHEY and CDR2 as SMNVEV (reference sequence). Both groups were predominantly of Caucasian heritage. Measured with immunoSEQ multiplex PCR; TCRdb has only the in-frame clones, and not every one. This repertoire holds about 43,000 clones, and none appear only once. This clone was observed many times. Its antigen is undetermined. The CDR3 extends 3 residues past the end of the read, so its final part is completed from the germline J gene. The clonotype was recovered from a person aged 18 to 70 in good health. The chain recombines TRBV27 with TRBJ2-1, with 13 bases that match TRBD2. Sequences were obtained from peripheral blood mononuclear cells. CDR3 DNA, as far as it was read: TGTGCCAGCAGTTTTCAGACTAGCGGGAGGAAAACCTACAATGAG. This encodes CASSFQTSGRKTYNE. The whole CDR3 sequence reads CASSFQTSGRKTYNEQFF.